This TCR beta chain was retrieved from a study of cytomegalovirus exposure and HLA in healthy donors. This clone has just a few counts. This PCR relied on a set of 60 Vbeta primers and 13 Jbeta primers. Assay used: immunoSEQ multiplex PCR; TCRdb lists only in-frame clones, some missing. The table has around 91,000 clones, around four fifths seen once; the top ten hold 4.4%. The CDR3 consists of 15 residues. Germline CDR1 reads SGHVS; CDR2 reads FQNEAQ. V dropped 5 bases and J dropped 0 bases, with 14 bases sitting between them. The clonotype was recovered from a male donor in good health and CMV-seropositive. Sequenced material: PBMCs. This rearrangement joins TRBV7-8 to TRBJ2-7; possibly TRBD1 for D (7 bases). DNA of the CDR3: TGTGCCAGCAGCCCAGGGGGGCCGAGCTCCTACGAGCAGTACTTC. As protein: CASSPGGPSSYEQYF.